This TCR beta chain was observed in a study of regulatory and conventional T cells in RAG deficiency. Study-wide results and caveats: Shorter CDR3s in all patient subsets; >85% Treg-Tconv overlap in Omenn.

As for this clone: Its cognate antigen is unknown.

Blood CD4+ CD25-high CD127-low regulatory T cells supplied the genomic DNA template. The CDR3 is 13 amino acids. Between the trimmed V and J ends, which lost 0 bases and 4 bases, there was a span of 7 bases. Germline CDR1 is GTSNPN and CDR2 is SVGIG (reference sequence). Here immunoSEQ multiplex PCR was the method, and the copy in TCRdb shows in-frame clones only, minus some. The repertoire holds tens of thousands of clones, 75% to 95% seen once, with over 0.8% in the top ten. The same sample was also studied in work on regulatory T cells. As that study records: The PCR used 52 TRBV and 13 TRBJ primers.

The chain has TRBV30 and TRBJ1-5; TRBD1 is a possible D gene (5 bases). Sequenced sample: Tregs sorted from blood. The TCR sequence derives from a human donor in good health. The CDR3 DNA follows: TGTGCCTGGAGTGTACGGGGGAATCAGCCCCAGCATTTT. This sequence encodes CAWSVRGNQPQHF. The full variable domain, completed using reference TRBV30 and TRBJ1-5, is SQTIHQWPATLVQPVGSPLSLECTVEGTSNPNLYWYRQAAGRGLQLLFYSVGIGQISSEVPQNLSASRPQDRQFILSSKKLLLSDSGFYLCAWSVRGNQPQHFGDGTRLSIL.